The clone carrying this T cell receptor beta chain was seen a few times. One entry per CDR3 protein, called by TCRdb with MiXCR from the PCR reads. The sample carries some 680,000 distinct CDR3 sequences, about 25% recorded once. The source of the sample is a study of molecular identifiers for immune sequencing clone quantification. The CDR3 has 17 residues. Germline V gives CDR1 SGHVS, CDR2 FQNEAQ. Between the trimmed V and J ends, which lost 5 bases and 3 bases, there was a span of 23 bases. This TCR derives from a human donor in good health. Some libraries in this study had Jurkat cell RNA spiked in. Sequencing was carried out using naive CD8+ T cells from blood, with Jurkat cell RNA spiked in. The sample's subset: FACS-sorted CD8+CD4-CCR7+CD45RA+ naive T cells. The genes are TRBV7-8 and TRBJ2-7; TRBD1 or TRBD2 may be the D gene (6 bases each). The DNA for the CDR3 is TGTGCCAGCAGCACCTCGCCGACAGGAGGGACCCTCTACGAGCAGTACTTC. Its protein product is CASSTSPTGGTLYEQYF.